The rows below give T cell receptor beta chains drawn from one sample of a study of OX40 agonist ivuxolimab in advanced cancers. Assay used: immunoSEQ multiplex PCR; TCRdb lists only in-frame clones, some missing. This table holds just under 75,000 clones, about 94% found once. The sample was CD4+ or CD8+ T cells sorted from blood, taken in a trial of the OX40 agonist ivuxolimab. These receptors came from an adult with an advanced solid tumor such as melanoma, head and neck, liver or kidney cancer. CDR3s include the opening cysteine and the closing phenylalanine or tryptophan. D genes are given only for firm matches. Rows give clone size only sometimes, using once, few, many, or a class for an expanded clone.

D gene	J gene	clone size	V gene	CDR3 protein	CDR3 DNA
.	TRBJ2-1	few	TRBV18	CASSPRGEGSNNEQFF	TGTGCCAGCTCACCACGTGGGGAAGGATCTAACAATGAGCAGTTCTTC
TRBD1	TRBJ2-3	.	TRBV6-6	CASSYPRTGGTDTQYF	TGTGCCAGCAGTTACCCCAGGACAGGGGGAACAGATACGCAGTATTTT
.	TRBJ1-4	.	TRBV18	CASSPRTVEEKLFF	TGTGCCAGCTCACCACGGACAGTTGAAGAAAAACTGTTTTTT
TRBD2	TRBJ2-5	.	TRBV2	CASSGGLAGNQETQYF	TGTGCCAGCAGCGGGGGACTAGCGGGGAATCAAGAGACCCAGTACTTC
.	TRBJ1-6	.	TRBV27	CASTPPGHHSPLHF	TGTGCCAGCACCCCTCCCGGACACCACTCACCCCTCCACTTT
.	TRBJ1-3	.	TRBV7-2	CASSRRARENTIYF	TGTGCCAGCAGCCGACGAGCCAGGGAAAACACCATATATTTT
TRBD1	TRBJ1-2	few	TRBV18	CASSPDYGQGGYTF	TGTGCCAGCTCACCAGATTACGGACAGGGCGGCTACACCTTC
TRBD2	TRBJ2-7	once	TRBV18	CASSPGGSPYEQYF	TGTGCCAGCTCACCAGGCGGGAGTCCTTACGAGCAGTACTTC
.	TRBJ2-6	.	TRBV5-4	CASSFGTSVVLTF	TGTGCCAGCAGCTTCGGGACCTCGGTCGTCCTGACTTTC
TRBD2	TRBJ2-7	.	TRBV6-5	CASWPGTSGTYEQYF	TGTGCCAGCTGGCCCGGGACTAGCGGGACCTACGAGCAGTACTTC
.	TRBJ2-2	.	TRBV27	CASSLGLGPYSGELFF	TGTGCCAGCAGTTTAGGTCTCGGGCCCTACTCCGGGGAGCTGTTTTTT
.	TRBJ2-6	.	TRBV6-5	CASSYYVSGANVLTF	TGTGCCAGCAGTTATTATGTCTCTGGGGCCAACGTCCTGACTTTC
TRBD2	TRBJ2-1	.	TRBV19	CASSIAQGTSGLNEQFF	TGTGCCAGTAGTATCGCCCAGGGTACTAGCGGGCTTAATGAGCAGTTCTTC
TRBD1	TRBJ1-5	.	TRBV29-1	CSVYRGGEGPQHF	TGCAGCGTCTACAGGGGCGGTGAGGGACCCCAGCATTTT
TRBD2	TRBJ2-3	.	TRBV2	CASSKGLAGTTDTQYF	TGTGCCAGCAGTAAAGGACTAGCGGGGACCACAGATACGCAGTATTTT
.	TRBJ1-1	.	TRBV6-5	CASSWGGARGTEAFF	TGTGCCAGCAGTTGGGGAGGGGCTCGGGGCACTGAAGCTTTCTTT
.	TRBJ1-2	.	TRBV5-1	CASSPDRRYGYTF	TGCGCCAGCAGCCCGGACAGACGCTATGGCTACACCTTC
TRBD1	TRBJ1-4	.	TRBV2	CASRGTVATNEKLFF	TGTGCCAGCAGAGGGACAGTTGCAACTAATGAAAAACTGTTTTTT
.	TRBJ1-4	.	TRBV7-2	CASSLGQGSEKLFF	TGTGCCAGCAGCTTAGGGCAGGGTTCTGAAAAACTGTTTTTT
TRBD1	TRBJ1-5	.	TRBV19	CASSGTGGHQPQHF	TGTGCCAGTAGCGGGACAGGGGGACATCAGCCCCAGCATTTT
TRBD1	TRBJ1-2	.	TRBV18	CASSPGQGANYGYTF	TGTGCCAGCTCACCAGGACAGGGGGCTAACTATGGCTACACCTTC
TRBD1	TRBJ2-3	.	TRBV7-8	CASSPEDRGNTDTQYF	TGTGCCAGCAGCCCCGAGGACAGGGGGAATACAGATACGCAGTATTTT
.	TRBJ1-1	.	TRBV6-5	CASTNQLNTEAFF	TGTGCCAGCACTAATCAGCTGAACACTGAAGCTTTCTTT
TRBD2	TRBJ2-2	.	TRBV19	CASSIGVGVSGRAGTGELFF	TGTGCCAGTAGTATAGGCGTGGGGGTTAGCGGGAGGGCCGGGACCGGGGAGCTGTTTTTT
.	TRBJ1-1	once	TRBV9	CASSVVVGNTEAFF	TGTGCCAGCAGCGTGGTTGTAGGGAACACTGAAGCTTTCTTT
.	TRBJ1-6	.	TRBV27	CASLKNTVDNSPLHF	TGTGCCAGCCTTAAAAATACAGTAGATAATTCACCCCTCCACTTT
TRBD2	TRBJ2-7	.	TRBV11-2	CASSPPGGRSSYEQYF	TGTGCCAGCAGCCCCCCCGGGGGGAGGAGCTCCTACGAGCAGTACTTC
.	TRBJ2-7	.	TRBV10-1	CASSDIRNPYEQYF	TGCGCCAGCAGTGATATCCGGAACCCTTACGAGCAGTACTTC
.	TRBJ1-2	.	TRBV27	CASSLSPQGAYGYTF	TGTGCCAGCAGTTTATCACCCCAGGGAGCCTATGGCTACACCTTC
TRBD2	TRBJ2-1	.	TRBV7-2	CASSRKTLSASGIYNEQFF	TGTGCCAGCAGCCGAAAAACACTTTCGGCCAGCGGGATCTACAATGAGCAGTTCTTC
.	TRBJ2-7	.	TRBV4-1	CASSQDEPALAYEQYF	TGCGCCAGCAGCCAAGATGAGCCTGCCCTTGCCTACGAGCAGTACTTC
.	TRBJ2-1	.	TRBV4-1	CASSQDDRMYNEQFF	TGCGCCAGCAGCCAAGACGACAGGATGTACAATGAGCAGTTCTTC
.	TRBJ2-7	once	TRBV25-1	CASVGGREQYF	TGTGCCAGCGTAGGCGGGCGCGAGCAGTACTTC
.	TRBJ2-7	once	TRBV5-8	CASRPRTEIYEQYF	TGTGCCAGCAGACCAAGGACAGAAATCTACGAGCAGTACTTC
TRBD1	TRBJ2-7	.	TRBV18	CASSPGTGTYYEQYF	TGTGCCAGCTCACCCGGGACAGGGACTTACTACGAGCAGTACTTC
TRBD1	TRBJ1-2	.	TRBV5-1	CASSPAGTGYGYTF	TGCGCCAGCAGCCCAGCCGGGACAGGGTATGGCTACACCTTC
.	TRBJ2-7	.	TRBV18	CASSSIGGSVREQYF	TGTGCCAGCTCGTCCATCGGAGGATCAGTTCGCGAGCAGTACTTC
.	TRBJ2-3	.	TRBV11-3	CASSLAGPSTDTQYF	TGTGCCAGCAGCTTAGCCGGTCCAAGCACAGATACGCAGTATTTT
.	TRBJ1-3	.	TRBV18	CASSPVSGSGNTIYF	TGTGCCAGCTCACCGGTCTCCGGCTCTGGAAACACCATATATTTT
.	TRBJ2-3	.	TRBV30	CAWVPSTGDTQYF	TGTGCCTGGGTTCCCTCGACGGGGGATACGCAGTATTTT
.	TRBJ2-7	.	TRBV5-1	CASSFSLARSGEQYF	TGCGCCAGCAGCTTCTCGCTGGCGCGCTCCGGCGAGCAGTACTTC